What follows are 17 T cell receptor beta chains derived from one specimen sequenced in a study of blood T cell repertoires in COVID-19. Repertoires were generated with immunoSEQ multiplex PCR, while TCRdb's copy carries only in-frame clones and drops some. The top ten clones hold 15% to 19% of a sample with around 260,000 clones, roughly four fifths of them seen once. The specimen sequenced was peripheral blood. The origin of the receptors is a person between 70 and 80 years old with COVID-19, enrolled during active disease.

The rearrangement links TRBV7-2 to TRBJ1-2; a possible D gene is TRBD1 (6 bases). Trimming removed 5 bases from V and 4 bases from J, with 11 bases in between. CDR1 and CDR2 from the germline V gene are SGHTA and FQGNSA. The CDR3 runs 13 residues. The CDR3 sequence: CASSHREGYGYTF. In DNA, the CDR3 is TGTGCCAGCAGCCACAGGGAGGGCTATGGCTACACCTTC.

The chain is built from TRBV7-2 and TRBJ2-1, with 8 bases that match TRBD2. This CDR3 spans 14 amino acids. The germline V gene has CDR1 SGHTA and CDR2 FQGNSA. Unmatched junction bases numbered 3, after V lost 0 bases and J lost 8 bases. The CDR3 nucleotides are TGTGCCAGCAGCTTAGCGGGACTAGATCATGAGCAGTTCTTC. This gives the protein CASSLAGLDHEQFF.

V and J are TRBV2 and TRBJ2-1, with TRBD2 matching over 10 bases. CDR1 and CDR2 from the germline V gene are SNHLY and FYNNEI. The CDR3 length is 15 residues. Trimming took 6 bases from V and 5 from J; bases not matched to a gene: 7. CDR3 bases: TGTGCCAGCAGCCTAGAACTAGCGGGGAACAATGAGCAGTTCTTC. This codes for CASSLELAGNNEQFF. Looking up the rest from reference TRBV2 and TRBJ2-1 gives the full variable domain: EPEVTQTPSHQVTQMGQEVILRCVPISNHLYFYWYRQILGQKVEFLVSFYNNEISEKSEIFDDQFSVERPDGSNFTLKIRSTKLEDSAMYFCASSLELAGNNEQFFGPGTRLTVL.

The chain has TRBV5-1 and TRBJ1-2; perhaps TRBD1 as D (6 bases). The germline gives CDR1 SGHRS, CDR2 YFSETQ. The CDR3 totals 14 residues. Trimming stripped 2 bases from V and 3 bases from J, with 11 bases between. The CDR3 reads CASSFFEGDYGYTF. The CDR3 region has the DNA TGCGCCAGCAGCTTTTTCGAGGGGGACTATGGCTACACCTTC.

The CDR3 DNA sequence: TGTGCCAGCAGTGGCCAGGGTTATCAGCCCCAGCATTTT. Encoded protein: CASSGQGYQPQHF. J is TRBJ1-5 and V is TRBV2, with a tentative D call TRBD1 (5 bases). The CDR3 spans 13 residues. CDR1 is SNHLY and CDR2 is FYNNEI in the germline V gene. V lost 4 bases to trimming and J lost 5 bases, with 9 bases between them.

CDR3 protein: CASSVRAAQETQYF. Written as DNA, the CDR3 is TGTGCCAGCAGCGTAAGAGCGGCTCAAGAGACCCAGTACTTC. This chain uses TRBV9 with TRBJ2-5, with D maybe TRBD2 (5 bases). V was cut by 1 base and J by 2 bases, with 9 bases left in between. Germline values: CDR1 SGDLS, CDR2 YYNGEE. The CDR3 has 14 amino acids.

This sequence joins TRBV19 and TRBJ2-1, with 7 bases that match TRBD2. With 4 bases clipped from V and 6 bases from J, the junction kept 9 bases outside the gene matches. CDR1 is LNHDA and CDR2 is SQIVND in the germline V gene (reference sequence). The length of the CDR3 is 15 residues. Here the CDR3 reads CASSTKGSGANEQFF. The CDR3 nucleotides read TGTGCCAGTAGTACAAAGGGGAGCGGGGCCAATGAGCAGTTCTTC.

The chain couples TRBV7-9 to TRBJ2-2; 8 nucleotides line up with TRBD1. This CDR3 spans 15 amino acids. Germline CDR1 reads SEHNR; CDR2 reads FQNEAQ (reference sequence). V lost 3 bases, J lost 1 base, and 1 base stayed unmatched. The CDR3 DNA follows: TGTGCCAGCAGCTTCGGGACAGGGAACACCGGGGAGCTGTTTTTT. Translating it yields CASSFGTGNTGELFF.

This chain links TRBV10-3 with TRBJ1-2; tentatively, D is TRBD1 (6 bases). This CDR3 is built from 15 residues. With 9 bases removed from V and 4 bases from J, the gap between germline ends came to 21 bases. Germline V gives CDR1 ENHRY, CDR2 SYGVKD. The CDR3: CAIRLTGDTSYGYTF. CDR3 DNA sequence: TGTGCCATAAGACTGACAGGAGATACCTCCTATGGCTACACCTTC.

The V and J genes are TRBV5-6 and TRBJ1-1; D is unclear. The V and J ends lost 1 base and 0 bases respectively, with 10 bases between them. The CDR3 extends over 15 amino acids. The germline V gene encodes CDR1 SGHDT and CDR2 YYEEEE. The CDR3 region is CASSLFWALNTEAFF. The CDR3 region has the DNA TGTGCCAGCAGCTTGTTTTGGGCCTTGAACACTGAAGCTTTCTTT.

The CDR3 is CASSYRVEAFF. Here the CDR3 DNA reads TGTGCCAGCAGTTATCGGGTTGAAGCTTTCTTT. V is TRBV6-6 and J is TRBJ1-1, with D hard to call. Trimming left V 3 bases short and J 7 bases short, with 6 bases between. The germline gives CDR1 MNHNY, CDR2 SVGAGI (reference sequence). There are 11 residues in the CDR3.

The J gene is TRBJ2-1, the V gene TRBV19; tentative D call: TRBD2 (7 bases). V was pared by 4 bases and J by 0 bases, with 25 bases between. CDR3 length equals 20 residues. The V gene's germline CDR1 is LNHDA and CDR2 SQIVND (reference sequence). In nucleotides, the CDR3 is TGTGCCAGTAGTAACTCGGGGGGCGGATATGGGGTCGGCTCCTACAATGAGCAGTTCTTC. Translated: CASSNSGGGYGVGSYNEQFF. The full variable domain, its missing parts supplied by reference TRBV19 and TRBJ2-1, is DGGITQSPKYLFRKEGQNVTLSCEQNLNHDAMYWYRQDPGQGLRLIYYSQIVNDFQKGDIAEGYSVSREKKESFPLTVTSAQKNPTAFYLCASSNSGGGYGVGSYNEQFFGPGTRLTVL.

This clone was observed once. The J gene is TRBJ2-2, the V gene TRBV11-2; D perhaps matches TRBD2 (5 bases). The CDR3 spans 17 residues. Germline assignment: CDR1 SGHAT and CDR2 FQNNGV. Trimming shortened V by 0 bases and J by 6 bases, and 17 bases separated the two germline ends. The CDR3 region has the DNA TGTGCCAGCAGCTTAGATCTTTGGGTTAGAGGGCCCGGGGAGCTGTTTTTT. Its protein is CASSLDLWVRGPGELFF.

In its sample, this clone was seen a few times. The chain is built from TRBV14 and TRBJ2-2, with 9 nucleotides matching TRBD1. V gave up 5 bases and J gave up 0 bases; unmatched junction bases: 10. The V gene's germline CDR1 is SGHDN and CDR2 FVKESK. The CDR3 is 18 residues long. CDR3 loop: CASSLETGGTANTGELFF. As DNA, the CDR3 is TGTGCCAGCAGCTTAGAGACAGGGGGTACGGCGAACACCGGGGAGCTGTTTTTT.

V and J are TRBV5-1 and TRBJ1-4; tentatively, D is TRBD1 (5 bases). The CDR3 consists of 13 residues. Germline CDR1 is SGHRS and CDR2 is YFSETQ. V lost 5 bases to trimming and J lost 7 bases, with 12 bases between them. This chain's CDR3 is CASSVQGGEKLFF. The CDR3 DNA sequence: TGCGCCAGCAGTGTCCAGGGAGGTGAAAAACTGTTTTTT.

The J gene is TRBJ1-6, the V gene TRBV28; tentatively, D is TRBD1 (5 bases). The CDR3 is 12 residues long. V lost 7 bases, J lost 8 bases, and 9 bases lay in between. The V gene's germline CDR1 is MDHEN and CDR2 SYDVKM. In DNA, the CDR3 is TGTGCCAGCAAGGTAGGGGATTCACCCCTCCACTTT. Amino acids: CASKVGDSPLHF.

The chain joins TRBV7-2 to TRBJ2-5; D is ambiguous. CDR1 and CDR2 (germline): SGHTA, FQGNSA. The V end was cut by 4 bases, the J end by 5 bases, with 17 bases between. CDR3 length: 15 residues. The CDR3 sequence is CASSSPSQVEETQYF. CDR3 bases: TGTGCCAGCAGCTCTCCCAGTCAGGTCGAGGAGACCCAGTACTTC.